The rows below give T cell receptor beta chains drawn from one sample of a study of shared clonotypes between healthy human individuals. Assay used: immunoSEQ multiplex PCR; TCRdb lists only in-frame clones, some missing. The sample lists about 450,000 clones, 79% occurring once. Sequencing input: PBMCs. The receptor set was obtained from a woman in her forties in good health. Some clones in this sample may be carry-over from other donors' samples. Both conserved end residues are part of each CDR3. Each record gives: J gene, D gene, clone size, V gene, CDR3 DNA, CDR3 protein. D genes are given only for firm matches. For some rows the clone size is stated as once, few or many, or as a class when expanded; others skip it.

J gene: TRBJ2-1
D gene: NA
clone size: NA
V gene: TRBV6-5
CDR3 DNA: TGTGCCAGCAGTTACCAAGGACCGGACAATGAGCAGTTCTTC
CDR3 protein: CASSYQGPDNEQFF

J gene: TRBJ1-1
D gene: NA
clone size: NA
V gene: TRBV4-1
CDR3 DNA: TGCGCCAGCAGCCAAGTTCCCGGGAGGAACACTGAAGCTTTCTTT
CDR3 protein: CASSQVPGRNTEAFF

J gene: TRBJ2-1
D gene: NA
clone size: NA
V gene: TRBV30
CDR3 DNA: TGTGCCTGGAGTGCTTACCGGGGCTCCTACAATGAGCAGTTCTTC
CDR3 protein: CAWSAYRGSYNEQFF

J gene: TRBJ2-3
D gene: TRBD2
clone size: NA
V gene: TRBV4-1
CDR3 DNA: TGCGCCAGCAGCTCCCGGACTAGCGGGAGGAGCACAGATACGCAGTATTTT
CDR3 protein: CASSSRTSGRSTDTQYF

J gene: TRBJ2-2
D gene: NA
clone size: once
V gene: TRBV7-2
CDR3 DNA: TGTGCCAGCGGACTCCCTAACACCGGGGAGCTGTTTTTT
CDR3 protein: CASGLPNTGELFF

J gene: TRBJ1-1
D gene: TRBD1
clone size: NA
V gene: TRBV10-3
CDR3 DNA: TGTGCCATCAGTACAACAGGGGTACTCGATCGAGGTGAAGCTTTCTTT
CDR3 protein: CAISTTGVLDRGEAFF

J gene: TRBJ2-1
D gene: TRBD2
clone size: NA
V gene: TRBV7-2
CDR3 DNA: TGCGCCAGCAGCCCTCAAGTTAGACTAGCGGGAGGCAATGAGCAGTTCTTC
CDR3 protein: CASSPQVRLAGGNEQFF

J gene: TRBJ1-2
D gene: NA
clone size: NA
V gene: TRBV9
CDR3 DNA: TGTGCCAGCAGCGCCTCCCCCGGGGGAACTAACTATGGCTACACCTTC
CDR3 protein: CASSASPGGTNYGYTF

J gene: TRBJ2-7
D gene: NA
clone size: NA
V gene: TRBV7-3
CDR3 DNA: TGTGCCAGCAGCTTGGAACTAGAAGGCGAGCAGTACTTC
CDR3 protein: CASSLELEGEQYF

J gene: TRBJ2-7
D gene: TRBD2
clone size: NA
V gene: TRBV10-1
CDR3 DNA: TGCGCCAGCAGTGAGTCGACGACTAGCGGGAGGGACTGGGGTATAAGCTCCTACGAGCAGTACTTC
CDR3 protein: CASSESTTSGRDWGISSYEQYF

J gene: TRBJ2-3
D gene: NA
clone size: NA
V gene: TRBV18
CDR3 DNA: TGTGCCAGCTCACCACTCCGCCGAGAGAAAGCAGATACGCAGTATTTT
CDR3 protein: CASSPLRREKADTQYF

J gene: TRBJ2-7
D gene: NA
clone size: NA
V gene: TRBV11-2
CDR3 DNA: TGTGCCAGCAGCTTAGCTGTTGGAGGTTCCCCCGAGCAGTACTTC
CDR3 protein: CASSLAVGGSPEQYF

J gene: TRBJ2-1
D gene: TRBD2
clone size: NA
V gene: TRBV5-5
CDR3 DNA: TGTGCCAGCACCGCCGCCCGGACTAGCGGGACCGATGAGCAGTTCTTC
CDR3 protein: CASTAARTSGTDEQFF

J gene: TRBJ2-1
D gene: NA
clone size: few
V gene: TRBV18
CDR3 DNA: TGTGCCAGCTCACCACCCGACCTAGGCTCCTACAATGAGCAGTTCTTC
CDR3 protein: CASSPPDLGSYNEQFF

J gene: TRBJ2-2
D gene: TRBD1
clone size: NA
V gene: TRBV28
CDR3 DNA: TGTGCCAGCAGTTTGAGACAGGGGGTTGGCGGGGAGCTGTTTTTT
CDR3 protein: CASSLRQGVGGELFF

J gene: TRBJ2-2
D gene: TRBD2
clone size: NA
V gene: TRBV6-1
CDR3 DNA: TGTGCCAGCAGTGAACCGCGGGGGTGGAACACCGGGGAGCTGTTTTTT
CDR3 protein: CASSEPRGWNTGELFF

J gene: TRBJ2-5
D gene: TRBD2
clone size: once
V gene: TRBV5-1
CDR3 DNA: TGCGCCAGCAGCTTGGTGGGACTAACGCAAGAGACCCAGTACTTC
CDR3 protein: CASSLVGLTQETQYF

J gene: TRBJ1-1
D gene: NA
clone size: many
V gene: TRBV7-6
CDR3 DNA: TGTGCCAGCACCCGGGGGGGCGGGAACACTGAAGCTTTCTTT
CDR3 protein: CASTRGGGNTEAFF

J gene: TRBJ1-4
D gene: NA
clone size: NA
V gene: TRBV10-3
CDR3 DNA: TGTGCCATCCGGCGGGACTTGCAAGAAAAACTGTTTTTT
CDR3 protein: CAIRRDLQEKLFF

J gene: TRBJ2-2
D gene: NA
clone size: NA
V gene: TRBV6-4
CDR3 DNA: TGTGCCAGCAGTGATAGCAGCGAGAACACCGGGGAGCTGTTTTTT
CDR3 protein: CASSDSSENTGELFF

J gene: TRBJ2-5
D gene: TRBD1
clone size: NA
V gene: TRBV30
CDR3 DNA: TGTGCCTGGAGTGACCCACGGACAGGGGCTGCATTCGGGGAGACCCAGTACTTC
CDR3 protein: CAWSDPRTGAAFGETQYF

J gene: TRBJ2-4
D gene: TRBD1
clone size: NA
V gene: TRBV7-2
CDR3 DNA: TGTGCCAGCAGTCCTAGGACAGGGGGCGACAACATTCAGTACTTC
CDR3 protein: CASSPRTGGDNIQYF

J gene: TRBJ1-3
D gene: NA
clone size: NA
V gene: TRBV6-1
CDR3 DNA: TGTGCCAGCAGTGACCGAGGACGACAGAGCTCTGGAAACACCATATATTTT
CDR3 protein: CASSDRGRQSSGNTIYF

J gene: TRBJ2-1
D gene: TRBD2
clone size: NA
V gene: TRBV18
CDR3 DNA: TGTGCCAGCTCACCACTAGCGGGAGTGCACAATGAGCAGTTCTTC
CDR3 protein: CASSPLAGVHNEQFF

J gene: TRBJ2-1
D gene: NA
clone size: NA
V gene: TRBV27
CDR3 DNA: TGTGCCAGCAGAGGACCGCTCCGCCGGGACACCAGCTCCTACAATGAGCAGTTCTTC
CDR3 protein: CASRGPLRRDTSSYNEQFF

J gene: TRBJ2-3
D gene: NA
clone size: NA
V gene: TRBV27
CDR3 DNA: TGTGCCAGCGCGAGGGAACTGAATCACCCGCAGTATTTT
CDR3 protein: CASARELNHPQYF

J gene: TRBJ2-3
D gene: NA
clone size: NA
V gene: TRBV11-3
CDR3 DNA: TGTGCCAGCAGCCACGGAGGGGGGGGAAATAAACCCTTCGCCGCGCAGTATTTT
CDR3 protein: CASSHGGGGNKPFAAQYF

J gene: TRBJ1-2
D gene: TRBD1
clone size: NA
V gene: TRBV19
CDR3 DNA: TGTGCCAGTAATCCGGGACAGGGTGAAGGCTACACCTTC
CDR3 protein: CASNPGQGEGYTF

J gene: TRBJ2-7
D gene: NA
clone size: NA
V gene: TRBV20-1
CDR3 DNA: TGCAGTGCTAGAGTTTCCTACGAGCAGTACTTC
CDR3 protein: CSARVSYEQYF

J gene: TRBJ2-1
D gene: NA
clone size: NA
V gene: TRBV10-3
CDR3 DNA: TGTGCCATCAGGCGGGACTTAAGCTCCTACAATGAGCAGTTCTTC
CDR3 protein: CAIRRDLSSYNEQFF

J gene: TRBJ1-5
D gene: NA
clone size: NA
V gene: TRBV6-1
CDR3 DNA: TGTGCCAGCTCCTCCACGGGGCCCCAGCATTTT
CDR3 protein: CASSSTGPQHF

J gene: TRBJ2-1
D gene: NA
clone size: NA
V gene: TRBV10-3
CDR3 DNA: TGTGCCATCAGTGATCAATTAGGAGCCGCGGGTGAGCAGTTCTTC
CDR3 protein: CAISDQLGAAGEQFF

J gene: TRBJ2-4
D gene: NA
clone size: many
V gene: TRBV2
CDR3 DNA: TGTGCCAGCAGTGGCTCCCTAGCCAAAAACATTCAGTACTTC
CDR3 protein: CASSGSLAKNIQYF

J gene: TRBJ2-6
D gene: NA
clone size: NA
V gene: TRBV28
CDR3 DNA: TGTGCCAGCAGTTTATATCTGAGCTCTGGGGCCAACGTCCTGACTTTC
CDR3 protein: CASSLYLSSGANVLTF

J gene: TRBJ2-7
D gene: TRBD2
clone size: NA
V gene: TRBV5-1
CDR3 DNA: TGCGCCAGCAGCGACCCGGGGGGGAACTACGAGCAGTACTTC
CDR3 protein: CASSDPGGNYEQYF

J gene: TRBJ1-2
D gene: TRBD1
clone size: once
V gene: TRBV30
CDR3 DNA: TGTGCCTGGAGTGTACAGGGGAGGAATGGCTACACCTTC
CDR3 protein: CAWSVQGRNGYTF

J gene: TRBJ2-5
D gene: NA
clone size: NA
V gene: TRBV7-7
CDR3 DNA: TGTGCCAGCTCATTCGGTGGCGAGGGGACCCAGTACTTC
CDR3 protein: CASSFGGEGTQYF

J gene: TRBJ1-1
D gene: NA
clone size: NA
V gene: TRBV29-1
CDR3 DNA: TGCAGCGTTGTGAGGAACACTGAAGCTTTCTTT
CDR3 protein: CSVVRNTEAFF

J gene: TRBJ2-7
D gene: NA
clone size: once
V gene: TRBV5-1
CDR3 DNA: TGCGCCAGCAGCTTGGTTCCGGGAGAGTACGAGCAGTACTTC
CDR3 protein: CASSLVPGEYEQYF

J gene: TRBJ1-2
D gene: NA
clone size: NA
V gene: TRBV4-1
CDR3 DNA: TGCGCCAGCAGCCAAGATACGCGGGGTGGAAGCTATGGCTACACCTTC
CDR3 protein: CASSQDTRGGSYGYTF

J gene: TRBJ2-1
D gene: NA
clone size: NA
V gene: TRBV6-1
CDR3 DNA: TGTGCCAGCAGTGAAGAGGGAAGCTCCTACAATGAGCAGTTCTTC
CDR3 protein: CASSEEGSSYNEQFF

J gene: TRBJ2-7
D gene: TRBD1
clone size: NA
V gene: TRBV9
CDR3 DNA: TGTGCCAGCAGCGTTGGGACAGGGACTGGCTACGAGCAGTACTTC
CDR3 protein: CASSVGTGTGYEQYF

J gene: TRBJ1-5
D gene: NA
clone size: NA
V gene: TRBV28
CDR3 DNA: TGTGCCAGCAGTTTCAATCCTACACAGGGCCTCTATAGCAATCAGCCCCAGCATTTT
CDR3 protein: CASSFNPTQGLYSNQPQHF

J gene: TRBJ2-1
D gene: TRBD1
clone size: NA
V gene: TRBV7-2
CDR3 DNA: TGTGCCAGCAGCTTAGCGACAGGGGAATACAATGAGCAGTTCTTC
CDR3 protein: CASSLATGEYNEQFF

J gene: TRBJ1-2
D gene: TRBD1
clone size: NA
V gene: TRBV19
CDR3 DNA: TGTGCCAGTAGTCAATATCAGGGGGTCTATGGCTACACCTTC
CDR3 protein: CASSQYQGVYGYTF

J gene: TRBJ2-7
D gene: TRBD2
clone size: NA
V gene: TRBV4-2
CDR3 DNA: TGTGCCAGCAGCGAGGGACTAGGGGCCTACGAGCAGTACTTC
CDR3 protein: CASSEGLGAYEQYF

J gene: TRBJ2-2
D gene: NA
clone size: NA
V gene: TRBV6-4
CDR3 DNA: TGTGCCAGCAGTGTAGAAGTCCGTGCGGAGCTGTTTTTT
CDR3 protein: CASSVEVRAELFF

J gene: TRBJ2-5
D gene: NA
clone size: NA
V gene: TRBV6-5
CDR3 DNA: TGTGCCAGCAGTTACATTTCAGGGCGGCAAGAGACCCAGTACTTC
CDR3 protein: CASSYISGRQETQYF

J gene: TRBJ2-1
D gene: TRBD2
clone size: NA
V gene: TRBV7-2
CDR3 DNA: TGTGCCAGCAGCACCGGGAGGGAAAATGAGCAGTTCTTC
CDR3 protein: CASSTGRENEQFF

J gene: TRBJ2-6
D gene: NA
clone size: NA
V gene: TRBV19
CDR3 DNA: TGTGCCAGTAGTATTGGTGGGGCCAACGTCCTGACTTTC
CDR3 protein: CASSIGGANVLTF